This section outlines one T cell receptor (beta chain) sequence together with its context. TCRdb re-analysed the 5' RACE reads in MiXCR, keeping a single row per CDR3 protein. The table has some 150,000 distinct CDR3 sequences, 10% to 12% seen once; the top ten hold over 4%. The source of the sample is a study of CD8 T cells in ankylosing spondylitis. Germline CDR1 and CDR2: LNHDA and SQIVND (reference sequence). The CDR3 totals 14 residues. V gave up 5 bases and J gave up 4 bases, with 12 bases separating them. The chain combines TRBV19 with TRBJ1-5; D uncertain. This TCR came from a female donor with ankylosing spondylitis or in good health (not recorded which). Sequencing used blood, either unsorted or a sorted T cell fraction (not recorded which). CDR3 region: CASSPARENQPQHF. CDR3 sequence (DNA): TGTGCCAGTAGTCCCGCCAGAGAGAATCAGCCCCAGCATTTT.